Listed here is a single TCR beta chain. The antigen remains undetermined. These data belong to a study of OX40 agonist ivuxolimab in advanced cancers. The study's findings and limits: Still undetermined is the antigen specificity of the expanded peripheral T cells.

CDR3 length: 14 amino acids. J was trimmed by 7 bases and V by 4 bases; bases with no gene match: 8. CDR1 and CDR2 (germline): SGHRS, YFSETQ. Clones were read by immunoSEQ multiplex PCR, and TCRdb kept only the in-frame ones, dropping some. This sample has 50,000 to 55,000 clones, with 80% to 90% found just once. The TCR originated in an adult with an advanced solid tumor such as melanoma, head and neck, liver or kidney cancer. Sequenced here: CD4+ or CD8+ T cells sorted from blood, sampled in a trial of the OX40 agonist ivuxolimab. This chain connects TRBV5-1 to TRBJ2-7, with 10 bases aligning to TRBD1. The DNA for the CDR3 is TGCGCCAGCAGCCCCTCGACAGGGGGCTGGGAGCAGTACTTC. It is translated as CASSPSTGGWEQYF. Full variable domain (rest looked up from reference TRBV5-1 and TRBJ2-7): KAGVTQTPRYLIKTRGQQVTLSCSPISGHRSVSWYQQTPGQGLQFLFEYFSETQRNKGNFPGRFSGRQFSNSRSEMNVSTLELGDSALYLCASSPSTGGWEQYFGPGTRLTVT.